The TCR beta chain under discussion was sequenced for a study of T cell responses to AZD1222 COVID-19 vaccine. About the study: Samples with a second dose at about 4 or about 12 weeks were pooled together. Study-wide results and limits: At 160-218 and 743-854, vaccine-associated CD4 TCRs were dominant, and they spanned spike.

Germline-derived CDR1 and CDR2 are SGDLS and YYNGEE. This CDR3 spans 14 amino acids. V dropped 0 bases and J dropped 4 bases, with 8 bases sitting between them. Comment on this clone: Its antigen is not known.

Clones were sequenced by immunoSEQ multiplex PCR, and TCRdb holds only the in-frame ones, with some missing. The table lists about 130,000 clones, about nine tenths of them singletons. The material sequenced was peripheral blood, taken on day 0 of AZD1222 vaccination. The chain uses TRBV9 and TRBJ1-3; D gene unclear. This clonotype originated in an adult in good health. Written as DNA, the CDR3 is TGTGCCAGCAGCGTAGAAGGGTCCGGAAACACCATATATTTT. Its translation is CASSVEGSGNTIYF.